This is a list of T cell receptor beta chains from one sample in a study of T cell responses to AZD1222 COVID-19 vaccine. Some clones are missing from TCRdb's copy, which holds only in-frame ones; the method was immunoSEQ multiplex PCR. Altogether 150,000 to 200,000 clones are present, 94% being singletons, with the ten largest covering approximately 0.58%. This specimen was peripheral blood, taken on day 0 of AZD1222 vaccination. Source of these receptors: an adult in good health. The CDR3 runs from the conserved cysteine through the conserved F or W. The D gene is left open where the match is weak.

TRBV27	NA	TRBJ1-4	CASSQRGLGEKLFF
TRBV11-2	TRBD1	TRBJ1-4	CASSFDRVATNEKLFF
TRBV28	NA	TRBJ1-1	CASSLRGGQAFF
TRBV30	TRBD2	TRBJ2-1	CAWTPLRTSLDEQFF
TRBV19	TRBD2	TRBJ2-2	CASTSGSGISGSAGELFF
TRBV11-2	NA	TRBJ1-5	CASSWGRGNQPQHF
TRBV28	NA	TRBJ2-7	CASSRGRETYHEQYF
TRBV28	NA	TRBJ2-7	CASSWGDYEQYF
TRBV27	TRBD1	TRBJ1-2	CASSRQGGVYGYTF
TRBV7-3	TRBD2	TRBJ2-1	CASSANSGSSLGGQFF
TRBV5-4	TRBD2	TRBJ2-1	CASSLVAGAYREQFF
TRBV13	NA	TRBJ2-3	CASSEGAAHTQYF
TRBV5-4	NA	TRBJ2-5	CASSLVTASNTEETQYF
TRBV28	TRBD2	TRBJ2-5	CASSFPFGISGRFSETQYF
TRBV27	TRBD1	TRBJ1-2	CASSLGSGGGYGYTF
TRBV12-3/TRBV12-4	NA	TRBJ1-1	CATRGGERGEAFF
TRBV3-1/TRBV3-2	NA	TRBJ1-2	CASSHSNVYGYTF
TRBV5-1	NA	TRBJ2-7	CASSPWRARVYEQYF
TRBV3-1/TRBV3-2	NA	TRBJ1-1	CASSQDSSIAFF
TRBV7-9	TRBD1	TRBJ1-2	CASSFRDRGYTF
TRBV6-5	NA	TRBJ2-7	CASSGAGVTYEQYF
TRBV14	NA	TRBJ2-3	CASSQVRAHRGDTQYF
TRBV9	TRBD1	TRBJ1-1	CASRGQGANTEAFF
TRBV4-1	NA	TRBJ2-7	CASSQDMRQRSYEQYF
TRBV6-1	NA	TRBJ2-7	CASKDRDYEQYF
TRBV28	NA	TRBJ1-1	CASSLVWGRVTEAFF
TRBV18	NA	TRBJ1-3	CASSPGTGYSGNTIYF
TRBV13	NA	TRBJ2-1	CASSLGVGNVVGHEQFF
TRBV7-6	TRBD1	TRBJ1-6	CASSPGTGNAYNSPLHF
TRBV12-3/TRBV12-4	NA	TRBJ2-7	CASSLGSEQYF
TRBV6-5	NA	TRBJ2-1	CASSYSKVVIHEQFF
TRBV28	NA	TRBJ2-5	CASGLQETQYF
TRBV15	NA	TRBJ1-4	CATSRDPQKNEKLFF
TRBV28	NA	TRBJ2-2	CASNAGHLTGELFF
TRBV19	NA	TRBJ2-1	CASSFGERSYNEQFF
TRBV14	NA	TRBJ1-1	CASGEVTEAFF
TRBV6-2/TRBV6-3	NA	TRBJ2-3	CASSYVWRTDTQYF
TRBV28	TRBD2	TRBJ2-7	CASTLGTRTGYEQYF
TRBV6-5	TRBD1	TRBJ1-1	CASSQHRGRGTEAFF
TRBV27	NA	TRBJ1-2	CASRSGYRGYTF
TRBV7-9	NA	TRBJ2-5	CASSSPPFGQETQYF
TRBV11-2	NA	TRBJ1-2	CASRLVPNRDSGYTF
TRBV27	NA	TRBJ1-1	CASTPLGQGNLNTEAFF
TRBV28	NA	TRBJ2-7	CASSLTRYEQYF
TRBV6-4	NA	TRBJ1-5	CASSDSNRPRSQPQHF
TRBV5-1	NA	TRBJ2-5	CASSLSGLRETQYF
TRBV7-8	TRBD2	TRBJ2-1	CASRRGRLARDEQFF
TRBV5-1	NA	TRBJ2-1	CASSSMGGGYEQFF
TRBV7-9	TRBD1	TRBJ1-2	CASSLGTGGNHYGYTF
TRBV28	NA	TRBJ1-2	CASNGLRYGYTF
TRBV12-3/TRBV12-4	NA	TRBJ1-1	CASSFWGTEAFF
TRBV18	TRBD2	TRBJ2-7	CASSPGGEQYF
TRBV13	NA	TRBJ2-7	CASSLGGLMDEQYF
TRBV19	NA	TRBJ1-5	CASSIAPQGRYQPQHF
TRBV28	TRBD2	TRBJ2-7	CASSSGRAHSYEQYF